These 25 T cell receptor beta chains share one sample of origin, sequenced in a study of blood T cell repertoires in COVID-19. Only in-frame clones appear in the TCRdb table, and some are missing; sequencing was by immunoSEQ multiplex PCR. Of under 200,000 clones detected, less than 90% appear once; the ten largest clones hold 3% to 4%. The sample was peripheral blood. These receptors all come from a woman between 70 and 85 years old with acute or convalescent COVID-19.

CDR3 coding DNA: TGTGCCAGCAGATATGACAATTCCAATCAGCCCCAGCATTTT. Protein sequence: CASRYDNSNQPQHF. This sequence joins TRBV6-9 and TRBJ1-5; D gene uncertain. This CDR3 has 14 amino acids. In germline, CDR1 is MNHGY, CDR2 SVAAGI. V was cut by 6 bases and J by 3 bases, with 12 bases left in between.

Only a few counts were recorded for this clone. The gene calls are TRBV29-1 and TRBJ2-2; 8 bases agree with TRBD1. Looked up from germline, CDR1 is SQVTM and CDR2 is ANQGSEA. J gave up 3 bases and V 6 bases, and 3 bases lay outside the gene matches. The CDR3 has 13 residues. CDR3 loop: CSVGTGDTGELFF. DNA of the CDR3: TGCAGCGTCGGGACAGGAGACACCGGGGAGCTGTTTTTT.

The rearrangement links TRBV7-6 to TRBJ2-5, with TRBD1 matching over 8 bases. The V gene end was trimmed by 5 bases and the J gene end by 4 bases; junction bases not matched to a gene: 9. CDR1 and CDR2 from the germline V gene are SGHVS and FNYEAQ. The CDR3 sequence is 15 residues long. This CDR3 reads CASSDWDRRVETQYF. The CDR3 DNA sequence: TGTGCCAGCAGCGACTGGGACAGGCGGGTAGAGACCCAGTACTTC.

V is TRBV6-5 and J is TRBJ1-1; weak D call: TRBD1 (5 bases). The CDR3 length is 13 residues. V lost 7 bases, J lost 7 bases, and 16 bases lay in between. The germline gives CDR1 MNHEY, CDR2 SVGAGI. This chain's CDR3 is CASIRGERFEAFF. The DNA for the CDR3 is TGTGCCAGCATCCGGGGGGAAAGGTTTGAAGCTTTCTTT.

The rearrangement joins TRBV6-2 or TRBV6-3 to TRBJ2-2; possibly TRBD1 for D (6 bases). The CDR3 covers 15 residues. Trimming shortened V by 6 bases and J by 5 bases, and 16 bases separated the two germline ends. The V gene's germline CDR1 is MNHEY and CDR2 SVGEGT. CDR3 DNA sequence: TGTGCCAGCAGCCAAAACGAACAGGGAACCGGGGAGCTGTTTTTT. This translates into CASSQNEQGTGELFF.

The J gene is TRBJ2-5, the V gene TRBV12-3 or TRBV12-4; 7 nucleotides align to TRBD2. After removal of 6 bases from V and 5 bases from J, the junction contained 6 bases not matched to a gene. The CDR3 sequence is 13 residues long. CDR3 region: CASSWGGLETQYF. CDR3 coding DNA: TGTGCCAGCAGCTGGGGAGGGTTGGAGACCCAGTACTTC.

The chain couples TRBV5-6 to TRBJ1-1, with 9 positions matching TRBD1. V was clipped by 2 bases and J by 3 bases; unmatched bases: 5. The CDR3 length is 15 residues. Per the germline V gene, CDR1 is SGHDT and CDR2 is YYEEEE. The CDR3 bases are TGTGCCAGCAGCTTCCGGGACAGGGAGTACACTGAAGCTTTCTTT. Translation: CASSFRDREYTEAFF.

The V gene is TRBV7-2, the J gene TRBJ2-7, with 12 bases matching TRBD2. The length of the CDR3 is 16 residues. Germline V CDR1 and CDR2: SGHTA, FQGNSA. The V segment lost 3 bases and the J segment 5 bases; nucleotides outside the gene matches: 8. CDR3 coding DNA: TGTGCCAGCAGCTTGCCGACTAGCGGGAGAAGCCACGAGCAGTACTTC. It is translated as CASSLPTSGRSHEQYF.

This chain uses TRBV6-5 with TRBJ1-1; D is perhaps TRBD1 (5 bases). V lost 0 bases and J lost 5, with 13 bases in between. The CDR3 runs to 15 residues. Germline V gene data show CDR1 as MNHEY and CDR2 as SVGAGI. In DNA form, the CDR3 reads TGTGCCAGCAGTTACTCGTTTCAGGGAGGAACTGAAGCTTTCTTT. Translating gives CASSYSFQGGTEAFF.

V is TRBV6-2 or TRBV6-3 and J is TRBJ1-1; TRBD1 matches at 8 bases. V gave up 6 bases and J gave up 8 bases; unmatched junction bases: 11. Germline V gene sequence: CDR1 MNHEY, CDR2 SVGEGT. There are 14 residues in the CDR3. The CDR3 loop is CASSQPFQGAEAFF. For the CDR3, the DNA is TGTGCCAGCAGCCAGCCTTTCCAGGGGGCCGAAGCTTTCTTT.

Notes on this clone: The sample has other DNA sequences that encode this CDR3 too. The J gene is TRBJ1-1, the V gene TRBV18; D perhaps matches TRBD1 (5 bases). The CDR3 has 13 residues. V lost 0 bases and J 3 bases, leaving 5 bases between the germline ends. Germline V lookup: CDR1 KGHSH, CDR2 LQKENI. As DNA, the CDR3 is TGTGCCAGCTCACCACCAGGGGACACTGAAGCTTTCTTT. Translated: CASSPPGDTEAFF.

V gene TRBV28 combines with J gene TRBJ2-2; TRBD2 agrees at 7 bases. CDR3 size: 15 residues. After removal of 3 bases from V and 5 bases from J, the junction contained 6 bases not matched to a gene. Germline CDR1 MDHEN, CDR2 SYDVKM. The CDR3 is CASSLGGSGTGELFF. CDR3 sequence (DNA): TGTGCCAGCAGTTTGGGCGGGAGCGGTACCGGGGAGCTGTTTTTT.

The chain is built from TRBV7-2 and TRBJ2-1, with TRBD2 matching 7 bases. Germline lookup yields CDR1 SGHTA and CDR2 FQGNSA. The CDR3 is made up of 18 amino acids. V lost 3 bases, J lost 6 bases, and 17 bases stayed unmatched. The CDR3 is CASSFGRARLALPNEQFF. The CDR3 DNA sequence: TGTGCCAGCAGCTTCGGAAGGGCCCGACTAGCCCTCCCCAATGAGCAGTTCTTC.

The rearrangement links TRBV11-3 to TRBJ2-5; D is unclear. The CDR3 length is 12 residues. Germline V gene lookup returns CDR1 SGHNT and CDR2 YENEEA. The germline V and J ends were trimmed by 5 bases and 4 bases, with 8 bases remaining between them. The chain's CDR3 is CASSTGLETQYF. The CDR3 nucleotides read TGTGCCAGCAGCACCGGGTTAGAGACCCAGTACTTC. The variable domain in full, completed from reference TRBV11-3 and TRBJ2-5, reads EAGVVQSPRYKIIEKKQPVAFWCNPISGHNTLYWYLQNLGQGPELLIRYENEEAVDDSQLPKDRFSAERLKGVDSTLKIQPAELGDSAVYLCASSTGLETQYFGPGTRLLVL.

This clone was observed a single time. The chain carries TRBV7-2 and TRBJ2-3, with TRBD2 identical over 10 bases. V lost 7 bases and J lost 4; bases outside the gene matches: 14. The germline CDR1 and CDR2 sequences are SGHTA and FQGNSA. CDR3 length: 17 residues. The CDR3 DNA is TGTGCCAGCACCTCCTCTGTCCTAGCGGGGGTGCCAGATACGCAGTATTTT. This gives the protein CASTSSVLAGVPDTQYF.

The chain has TRBV7-3 and TRBJ2-3; 9 bases map to TRBD1. Germline CDR1 is SGHTA and CDR2 is FQGTGA. This CDR3 is built from 14 residues. The ends lost 5 bases at V and 1 base at J; junction bases unmatched: 1. The CDR3 DNA is TGTGCCAGCAGCCGGACAGGGGGCACAGATACGCAGTATTTT. Translated, it gives CASSRTGGTDTQYF.

The rearrangement joins TRBV19 to TRBJ1-5; 7 positions agree with TRBD1. J gave up 0 bases and V 5 bases, and 19 bases lay outside the gene matches. The germline CDR1 and CDR2 sequences are LNHDA and SQIVND (reference sequence). This CDR3 contains 20 residues. DNA of the CDR3: TGTGCCAGTAGTCTCCTGGCCTACAGGGGTGCCGCCTATAGCAATCAGCCCCAGCATTTT. Its translation: CASSLLAYRGAAYSNQPQHF.

The V gene is TRBV6-5, the J gene TRBJ1-6, with 8 positions matching TRBD1. The CDR3 is 14 residues long. Germline CDR1 is MNHEY and CDR2 is SVGAGI. Germline trimming cut 4 bases from V and 6 bases from J; bases unmatched to any gene: 2. The CDR3 protein is CASSSTGGNSPLHF. In DNA form, the CDR3 reads TGTGCCAGCAGTTCTACAGGGGGTAATTCACCCCTCCACTTT.

This chain connects TRBV25-1 to TRBJ2-5; 11 positions agree with TRBD2. V shed 1 base and J 3 bases; nucleotides not matched to a gene: 10. The germline CDR1 and CDR2 sequences are MGHDK and SYGVNS. The length of the CDR3 is 18 residues. CDR3 sequence (DNA): TGTGCCAGCAGTGAATTCACTAGCGGGAGTAGGGGCAAAGAGACCCAGTACTTC. This encodes CASSEFTSGSRGKETQYF.

In this sample, this clone turned up a few times. The chain employs TRBV18 and TRBJ1-2; TRBD1 aligns across 11 bases. Trimming took 5 bases from V and 4 from J; bases not matched to a gene: 12. The CDR3 consists of 17 residues. Germline V gene sequence: CDR1 KGHSH, CDR2 LQKENI. CDR3 nucleotides: TGTGCCAGCTCATTGTCCGGGACAGGGGGTTCCTCCTATGGCTACACCTTC. Translated, it gives CASSLSGTGGSSYGYTF.

The genes are TRBV29-1 and TRBJ1-1; D is ambiguous. The CDR3 has 13 residues. V was pared by 2 bases and J by 0 bases, with 7 bases between. Germline assignment: CDR1 SQVTM and CDR2 ANQGSEA. The CDR3 DNA sequence: TGCAGCGTTGAATCAGTTATGAACACTGAAGCTTTCTTT. This gives the protein CSVESVMNTEAFF. Full variable domain (rest looked up from reference TRBV29-1 and TRBJ1-1): SAVISQKPSRDICQRGTSLTIQCQVDSQVTMMFWYRQQPGQSLTLIATANQGSEATYESGFVIDKFPISRPNLTFSTLTVSNMSPEDSSIYLCSVESVMNTEAFFGQGTRLTVV.

V usage is TRBV10-3 and J usage is TRBJ2-3, with unresolved D. Germline values: CDR1 ENHRY, CDR2 SYGVKD. The CDR3 runs 15 residues. Deletions cut 3 bases from V and 1 base from J, with 11 bases between. DNA of the CDR3: TGTGCCATCAGTGAACGCGAACCTCGCACAGATACGCAGTATTTT. It translates to CAISEREPRTDTQYF.

This chain connects TRBV19 to TRBJ1-3; the D gene is possibly TRBD1 (6 bases). V was trimmed by 3 bases and J by 1 base, leaving 10 bases between them. CDR3 size: 15 residues. In germline, CDR1 is LNHDA, CDR2 SQIVND (reference sequence). The chain's CDR3 is CASSIRRGSGNTIYF. CDR3 bases: TGTGCCAGTAGTATCCGCAGGGGTTCTGGAAACACCATATATTTT.

The J gene is TRBJ1-5, the V gene TRBV6-1; a weak D match, TRBD1 (5 bases). The CDR3 totals 15 residues. Germline lookup yields CDR1 MNHNS and CDR2 SASEGT. V was cut by 0 bases and J by 7 bases, with 13 bases left in between. CDR3 sequence (DNA): TGTGCCAGCAGTGAAGCGTGGGGGGTGAGACAGCCCCAGCATTTT. Amino acid sequence: CASSEAWGVRQPQHF.

This clone was picked up a small number of times. The chain couples TRBV11-2 to TRBJ1-1; D gene ambiguous. Germline V lookup: CDR1 SGHAT, CDR2 FQNNGV. Trimming removed 6 bases from V and 1 base from J, with 15 bases in between. The CDR3 consists of 15 residues. The CDR3 DNA follows: TGTGCCAGCAGTGCCAGGATGGCCGGGAACACTGAAGCTTTCTTT. Protein product: CASSARMAGNTEAFF.